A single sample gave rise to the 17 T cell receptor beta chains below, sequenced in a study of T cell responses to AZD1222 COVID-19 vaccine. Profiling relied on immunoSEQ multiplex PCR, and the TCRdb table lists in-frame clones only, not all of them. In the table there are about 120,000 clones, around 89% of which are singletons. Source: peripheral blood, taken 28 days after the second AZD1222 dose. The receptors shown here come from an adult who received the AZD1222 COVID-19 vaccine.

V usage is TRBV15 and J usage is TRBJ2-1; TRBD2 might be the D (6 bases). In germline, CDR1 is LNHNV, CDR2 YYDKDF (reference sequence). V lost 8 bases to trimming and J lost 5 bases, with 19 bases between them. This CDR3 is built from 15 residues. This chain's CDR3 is CATLEGGTVNNEQFF. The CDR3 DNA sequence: TGTGCCACCCTGGAGGGCGGGACTGTAAACAATGAGCAGTTCTTC.

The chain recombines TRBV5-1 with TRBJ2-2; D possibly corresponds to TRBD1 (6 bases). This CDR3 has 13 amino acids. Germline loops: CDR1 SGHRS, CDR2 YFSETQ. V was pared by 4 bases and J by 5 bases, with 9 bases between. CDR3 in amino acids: CASSPQGTGELFF. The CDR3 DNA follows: TGCGCCAGCAGCCCGCAGGGGACCGGGGAGCTGTTTTTT. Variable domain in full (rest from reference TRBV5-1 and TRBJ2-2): KAGVTQTPRYLIKTRGQQVTLSCSPISGHRSVSWYQQTPGQGLQFLFEYFSETQRNKGNFPGRFSGRQFSNSRSEMNVSTLELGDSALYLCASSPQGTGELFFGEGSRLTVL.

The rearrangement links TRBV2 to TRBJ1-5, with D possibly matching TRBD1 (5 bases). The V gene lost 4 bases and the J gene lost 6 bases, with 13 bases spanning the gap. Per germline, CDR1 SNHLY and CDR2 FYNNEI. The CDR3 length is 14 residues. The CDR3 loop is CASSVVGGRQPQHF. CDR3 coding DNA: TGTGCCAGCAGTGTAGTCGGGGGACGTCAGCCCCAGCATTTT.

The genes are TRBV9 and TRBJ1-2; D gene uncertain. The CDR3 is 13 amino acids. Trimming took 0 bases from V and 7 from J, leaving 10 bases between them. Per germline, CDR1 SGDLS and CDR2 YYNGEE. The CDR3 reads CASSVGDVGGYTF. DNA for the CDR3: TGTGCCAGCAGCGTAGGCGACGTGGGTGGCTACACCTTC.

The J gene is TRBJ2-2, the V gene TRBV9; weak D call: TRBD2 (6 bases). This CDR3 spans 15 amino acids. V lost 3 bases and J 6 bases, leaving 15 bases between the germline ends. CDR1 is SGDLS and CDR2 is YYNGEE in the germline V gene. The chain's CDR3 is CASSAPLRDAGELFF. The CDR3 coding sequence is TGTGCCAGCAGCGCCCCTTTGCGGGATGCCGGGGAGCTGTTTTTT.

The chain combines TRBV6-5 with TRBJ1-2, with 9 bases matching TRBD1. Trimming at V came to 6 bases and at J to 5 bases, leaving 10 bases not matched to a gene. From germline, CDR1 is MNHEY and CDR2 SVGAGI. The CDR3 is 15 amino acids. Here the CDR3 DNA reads TGTGCCAGCAGCCAACAGGGGGCCCCCTCATATGGCTACACCTTC. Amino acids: CASSQQGAPSYGYTF.

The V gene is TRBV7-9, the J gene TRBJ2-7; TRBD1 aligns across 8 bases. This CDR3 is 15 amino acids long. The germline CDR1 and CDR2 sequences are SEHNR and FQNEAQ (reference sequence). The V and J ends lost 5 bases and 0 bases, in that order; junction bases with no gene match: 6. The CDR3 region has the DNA TGTGCCAGCAGCCGCGACAGGGGCTTCTCCTACGAGCAGTACTTC. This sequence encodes CASSRDRGFSYEQYF. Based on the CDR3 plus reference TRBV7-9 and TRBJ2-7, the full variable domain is DTGVSQNPRHKITKRGQNVTFRCDPISEHNRLYWYRQTLGQGPEFLTYFQNEAQLEKSRLLSDRFSAERPKGSFSTLEIQRTEQGDSAMYLCASSRDRGFSYEQYFGPGTRLTVT.

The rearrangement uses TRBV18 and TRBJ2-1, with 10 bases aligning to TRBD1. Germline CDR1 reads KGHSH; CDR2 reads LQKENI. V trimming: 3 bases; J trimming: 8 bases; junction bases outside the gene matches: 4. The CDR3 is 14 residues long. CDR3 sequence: CASSPRQGAHEQFF. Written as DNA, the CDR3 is TGTGCCAGCTCACCTCGACAGGGGGCCCATGAGCAGTTCTTC.

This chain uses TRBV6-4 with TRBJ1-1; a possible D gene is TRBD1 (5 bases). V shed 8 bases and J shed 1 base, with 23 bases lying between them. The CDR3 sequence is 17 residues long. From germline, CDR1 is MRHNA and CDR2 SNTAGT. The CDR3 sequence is CASGQRQGIGKNTEAFF. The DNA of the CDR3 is TGTGCCAGCGGCCAAAGGCAGGGTATAGGGAAGAACACTGAAGCTTTCTTT.

DNA of the CDR3: TGTGCCAGCAGTCGGGGGACAGGCTCCTACGAGCAGTACTTC. As protein: CASSRGTGSYEQYF. The chain carries TRBV27 and TRBJ2-7; TRBD1 matches at 8 bases. The V segment lost 5 bases and the J segment 0 bases; nucleotides outside the gene matches: 3. Per germline, CDR1 MNHEY and CDR2 SMNVEV (reference sequence). The CDR3 is made up of 14 amino acids.

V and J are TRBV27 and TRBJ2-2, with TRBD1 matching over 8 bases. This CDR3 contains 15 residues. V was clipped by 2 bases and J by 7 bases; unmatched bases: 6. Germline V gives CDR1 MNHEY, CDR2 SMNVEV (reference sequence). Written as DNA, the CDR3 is TGTGCCAGCAGTTTACCCGGGACAGGCCGCGGGGAGCTGTTTTTT. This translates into CASSLPGTGRGELFF.

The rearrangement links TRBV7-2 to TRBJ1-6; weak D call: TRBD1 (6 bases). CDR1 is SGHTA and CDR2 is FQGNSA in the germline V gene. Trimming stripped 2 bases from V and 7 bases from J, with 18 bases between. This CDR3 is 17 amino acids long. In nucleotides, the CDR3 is TGTGCCAGCAGCTTAACGTCCCCAGGGGCGTACAATTCACCCCTCCACTTT. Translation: CASSLTSPGAYNSPLHF.

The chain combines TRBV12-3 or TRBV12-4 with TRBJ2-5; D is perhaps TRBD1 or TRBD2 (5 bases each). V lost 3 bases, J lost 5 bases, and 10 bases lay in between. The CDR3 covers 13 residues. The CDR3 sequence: CASSFQGAETQYF. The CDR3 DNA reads TGTGCCAGCAGTTTTCAGGGAGCGGAGACCCAGTACTTC.

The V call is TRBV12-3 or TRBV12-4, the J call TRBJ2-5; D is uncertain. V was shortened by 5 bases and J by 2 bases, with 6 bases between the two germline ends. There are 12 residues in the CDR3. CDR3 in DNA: TGTGCCAGCAGTCGACTGCAAGAGACCCAGTACTTC. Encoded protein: CASSRLQETQYF.

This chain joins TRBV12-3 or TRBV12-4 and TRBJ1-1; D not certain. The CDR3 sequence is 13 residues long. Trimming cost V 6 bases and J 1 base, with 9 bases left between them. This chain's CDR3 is CASSGQQNTEAFF. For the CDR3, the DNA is TGTGCCAGCAGCGGGCAGCAGAACACTGAAGCTTTCTTT.

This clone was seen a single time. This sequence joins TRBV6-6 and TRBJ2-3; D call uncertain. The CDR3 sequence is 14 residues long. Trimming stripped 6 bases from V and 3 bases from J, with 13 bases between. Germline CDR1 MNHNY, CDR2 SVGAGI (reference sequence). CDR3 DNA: TGTGCCAGCAGCCTCACCACGAGGACAGATACGCAGTATTTT. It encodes CASSLTTRTDTQYF.

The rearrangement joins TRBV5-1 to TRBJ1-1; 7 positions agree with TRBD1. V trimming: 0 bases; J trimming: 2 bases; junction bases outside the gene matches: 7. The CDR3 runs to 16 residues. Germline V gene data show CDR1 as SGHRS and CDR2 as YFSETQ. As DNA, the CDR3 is TGCGCCAGCAGCTTGGTCGCCGGACAGGCAAACACTGAAGCTTTCTTT. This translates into CASSLVAGQANTEAFF.